The 32 T cell receptor beta chains reported below all come from one sample, sequenced in a study of blood T cell repertoires in COVID-19. The method was immunoSEQ multiplex PCR; TCRdb's version includes in-frame clones alone and lacks a portion of them. The table records 50,000 to 65,000 clones, roughly 70% of them present only once. Sequencing was done on a sample of PBMCs or T cells enriched from blood (not recorded which). The source is a woman aged 55-69 years who had been exposed to COVID-19.

This sequence joins TRBV5-1 and TRBJ1-2, with 7 nucleotides matching TRBD1. Germline lookup yields CDR1 SGHRS and CDR2 YFSETQ. V gave up 4 bases and J gave up 4 bases; unmatched junction bases: 10. This CDR3 comprises 15 residues. The CDR3 here is CASSLDRVGVYGYTF. DNA of the CDR3: TGCGCCAGCAGCCTAGACAGGGTCGGAGTCTATGGCTACACCTTC.

The gene calls are TRBV5-1 and TRBJ2-5; 7 bases map to TRBD1. This CDR3 has 13 residues. V lost 3 bases, J lost 5 bases, and 4 bases stayed unmatched. The germline V gene encodes CDR1 SGHRS and CDR2 YFSETQ. The CDR3 region has the DNA TGCGCCAGCAGCTCTAGGGGGCCCGAGACCCAGTACTTC. Its protein product is CASSSRGPETQYF.

V is TRBV27 and J is TRBJ2-3; 9 bases are shared with TRBD2. V was clipped by 3 bases and J by 5 bases; unmatched bases: 6. The CDR3 loop spans 15 amino acids. From germline, CDR1 is MNHEY and CDR2 SMNVEV (reference sequence). The CDR3 DNA reads TGTGCCAGCAGTTTCCTGAAAGCGGGGGGAGATACGCAGTATTTT. It encodes CASSFLKAGGDTQYF.

V usage is TRBV19 and J usage is TRBJ2-5, with TRBD2 matching 10 bases. This CDR3 has 15 residues. Germline V gene data show CDR1 as LNHDA and CDR2 as SQIVND (reference sequence). V shed 4 bases and J 5 bases; nucleotides not matched to a gene: 7. The chain's CDR3 is CASSSPGLATETQYF. The CDR3 nucleotides read TGTGCCAGTAGTAGTCCGGGACTAGCGACGGAGACCCAGTACTTC.

This chain connects TRBV19 to TRBJ2-7; 8 bases line up with TRBD2. Per the germline V gene, CDR1 is LNHDA and CDR2 is SQIVND (reference sequence). V shed 5 bases and J 3 bases; nucleotides not matched to a gene: 6. The CDR3 runs 14 residues. The CDR3 loop reads CASSLRGTSYEQYF. Here the CDR3 DNA reads TGTGCCAGTAGTCTGCGTGGGACTAGCTACGAGCAGTACTTC. The full variable domain, completed using reference TRBV19 and TRBJ2-7, is DGGITQSPKYLFRKEGQNVTLSCEQNLNHDAMYWYRQDPGQGLRLIYYSQIVNDFQKGDIAEGYSVSREKKESFPLTVTSAQKNPTAFYLCASSLRGTSYEQYFGPGTRLTVT.

This chain uses TRBV2 with TRBJ1-1; D is ambiguous. From germline, CDR1 is SNHLY and CDR2 FYNNEI. The CDR3 contains 14 residues. V dropped 0 bases and J dropped 5 bases, with 10 bases sitting between them. Here the CDR3 reads CASSEAQFRTEAFF. The DNA of the CDR3 is TGTGCCAGCAGTGAAGCGCAATTCAGGACTGAAGCTTTCTTT.

This clone came up once. The chain is built from TRBV6-5 and TRBJ1-2, with D unclear. The germline CDR1 and CDR2 sequences are MNHEY and SVGAGI. Trimming removed 6 bases at V and 4 bases at J, with 12 bases between. This CDR3 is 13 amino acids long. Here the CDR3 reads CASRQSSGYGYTF. CDR3 in DNA: TGTGCCAGCAGACAGTCTTCAGGCTATGGCTACACCTTC.

The chain recombines TRBV5-4 with TRBJ2-7; no clear D gene. Deletions cut 2 bases from V and 1 base from J, with 7 bases between. Germline CDR1 reads SGHNT; CDR2 reads YYREEE (reference sequence). CDR3 length: 13 residues. In DNA, the CDR3 is TGTGCCAGCAGCTTACGGTTTTCCTACGAGCAGTACTTC. It translates to CASSLRFSYEQYF.

CDR3 DNA sequence: TGTGCCAGCCAGGTAGCGGGCAATCAGCCCCAGCATTTT. Encoded protein: CASQVAGNQPQHF. The chain couples TRBV6-5 to TRBJ1-5, with D unresolved. Germline V lookup: CDR1 MNHEY, CDR2 SVGAGI. V dropped 8 bases and J dropped 2 bases, with 10 bases sitting between them. The CDR3 spans 13 residues.

The V gene is TRBV27, the J gene TRBJ1-5; possible D gene TRBD1, 5 bases. The V gene's germline CDR1 is MNHEY and CDR2 SMNVEV (reference sequence). V shed 5 bases and J shed 0 bases, with 11 bases lying between them. The CDR3 runs to 15 residues. The CDR3 DNA reads TGTGCCAGCAGTCCCCTCGGGGGTAGCAATCAGCCCCAGCATTTT. This gives the protein CASSPLGGSNQPQHF.

In its sample, this clone was seen a few times. This sequence joins TRBV4-1 and TRBJ2-7; the match to TRBD1 covers 8 bases. Germline V CDR1 and CDR2: MGHRA, YSYEKL. CDR3 size: 15 residues. Unmatched junction bases numbered 3, after V lost 0 bases and J lost 2 bases. The CDR3 is CASSQDGTGAYEQYF. DNA of the CDR3: TGCGCCAGCAGCCAAGATGGGACAGGAGCCTACGAGCAGTACTTC.

There are a few counts of this clone. The J gene is TRBJ2-5, the V gene TRBV6-1; 7 nucleotides match TRBD1. The CDR3 runs to 16 residues. Germline-derived CDR1 and CDR2 are MNHNS and SASEGT. V lost 1 base to trimming and J lost 1 base; unmatched junction nucleotides: 6. The chain's CDR3 is CASSEGLRGFQETQYF. Written as DNA, the CDR3 is TGTGCCAGCAGTGAAGGTCTCAGGGGGTTCCAAGAGACCCAGTACTTC.

This chain uses TRBV28 with TRBJ2-7; 10 nucleotides match TRBD1. The V and J ends lost 6 bases and 6 bases, in that order; junction bases with no gene match: 8. CDR1 and CDR2 (germline): MDHEN, SYDVKM. The CDR3 loop spans 14 amino acids. As DNA, the CDR3 is TGTGCCAGCAGGGAACGGACAGGGGGAATCGAGCAGTACTTC. This codes for CASRERTGGIEQYF.

J is TRBJ2-3 and V is TRBV28; 7 bases match TRBD1. From germline, CDR1 is MDHEN and CDR2 SYDVKM. V was pared by 7 bases and J by 5 bases, with 6 bases of the junction left unmatched. The CDR3 consists of 13 residues. The CDR3 sequence is CASTEGGGDTQYF. The CDR3 region has the DNA TGTGCCAGCACGGAAGGGGGCGGAGATACGCAGTATTTT.

This chain links TRBV28 with TRBJ2-3; D perhaps matches TRBD1 (6 bases). V was shortened by 6 bases and J by 4 bases, with 8 bases between the two germline ends. Germline V CDR1 and CDR2: MDHEN, SYDVKM. This CDR3 spans 12 amino acids. The DNA for the CDR3 is TGTGCCAGCAGCAGGGGCGCAGATACGCAGTATTTT. This encodes CASSRGADTQYF. Combining the CDR3 with reference TRBV28 and TRBJ2-3 gives the whole variable domain DVKVTQSSRYLVKRTGEKVFLECVQDMDHENMFWYRQDPGLGLRLIYFSYDVKMKEKGDIPEGYSVSREKKERFSLILESASTNQTSMYLCASSRGADTQYFGPGTRLTVL.

The chain carries TRBV7-9 and TRBJ1-6; D gene uncertain. Germline V gene data show CDR1 as SEHNR and CDR2 as FQNEAQ (reference sequence). Trimming removed 5 bases from V and 5 bases from J, with 19 bases in between. This CDR3 is 17 amino acids long. The CDR3 region is CASSPRTGIRDNSPLHF. The DNA of the CDR3 is TGTGCCAGCAGCCCCCGGACCGGGATACGGGATAATTCACCCCTCCACTTT.

The rearrangement uses TRBV4-3 and TRBJ1-1; D is uncertain. V lost 0 bases, J lost 4 bases, and 9 bases lay in between. Looked up from germline, CDR1 is LGHNA and CDR2 is YSLEER. The CDR3 extends over 14 amino acids. CDR3 in DNA: TGCGCCAGCAGCCAAGATAGCCCGTTCACTGAAGCTTTCTTT. This gives the protein CASSQDSPFTEAFF.

The V gene is TRBV2, the J gene TRBJ1-2, with 7 bases aligning to TRBD1. The ends lost 8 bases at V and 4 bases at J; junction bases unmatched: 16. CDR1 and CDR2 (germline): SNHLY, FYNNEI. The CDR3 runs 16 residues. In DNA form, the CDR3 reads TGTGCCAGCCGTCAAAACTCGGGGACAGAAGTCTATGGCTACACCTTC. Its translation is CASRQNSGTEVYGYTF.

The rearrangement links TRBV6-2 or TRBV6-3 to TRBJ2-5; a weak D match, TRBD2 (7 bases). Germline CDR1 is MNHEY and CDR2 is SVGEGT. V shed 2 bases and J shed 4 bases, with 14 bases lying between them. This CDR3 is 15 amino acids long. The chain's CDR3 is CASSYRGGAGETQYF. CDR3 nucleotide sequence: TGTGCCAGCAGTTACCGAGGGGGGGCAGGAGAGACCCAGTACTTC.

This clone was seen only a few times. The chain is built from TRBV24-1 and TRBJ2-3; TRBD1 agrees at 8 bases. The V segment lost 3 bases and the J segment 4 bases; nucleotides outside the gene matches: 17. The CDR3 contains 19 residues. Germline CDR1 KGHDR, CDR2 SFDVKD. The DNA for the CDR3 is TGTGCCACCAGTGATCCCCAACTTGACAGGGGATTTTTATCAGATACGCAGTATTTT. Translated, it gives CATSDPQLDRGFLSDTQYF.

J is TRBJ1-6 and V is TRBV6-5; 7 nucleotides align to TRBD1. CDR3 size: 12 residues. V lost 6 bases to trimming and J lost 14 bases; unmatched junction nucleotides: 7. Per germline, CDR1 MNHEY and CDR2 SVGAGI. In DNA form, the CDR3 reads TGTGCCAGCAGGGACAGGAGGATGGCCCTCCACTTT. This encodes CASRDRRMALHF.

V and J are TRBV7-3 and TRBJ2-7; 7 nucleotides line up with TRBD2. The V segment lost 5 bases and the J segment 0 bases; nucleotides outside the gene matches: 1. Germline CDR1 and CDR2: SGHTA and FQGTGA. The CDR3 extends over 13 amino acids. The CDR3 loop reads CASSRGSSYEQYF. The CDR3 DNA follows: TGTGCCAGCAGCCGCGGGAGCTCCTACGAGCAGTACTTC. The full variable domain, its missing parts supplied by reference TRBV7-3 and TRBJ2-7, is GAGVSQTPSNKVTEKGKYVELRCDPISGHTALYWYRQSLGQGPEFLIYFQGTGAADDSGLPNDRFFAVRPEGSVSTLKIQRTERGDSAVYLCASSRGSSYEQYFGPGTRLTVT.

The V call is TRBV10-3, the J call TRBJ2-1; 8 positions agree with TRBD1. Germline V gene sequence: CDR1 ENHRY, CDR2 SYGVKD. The V segment lost 6 bases and the J segment 9 bases; nucleotides outside the gene matches: 10. The CDR3 runs to 14 residues. The CDR3 nucleotides read TGTGCCATCAGGGGGACAGGCCCCCCCGCTGAGCAGTTCTTC. Protein product: CAIRGTGPPAEQFF.

V usage is TRBV9 and J usage is TRBJ2-3, with 7 bases lining up with TRBD2. The germline V gene has CDR1 SGDLS and CDR2 YYNGEE. The CDR3 runs 17 residues. Germline trimming cut 0 bases from V and 0 bases from J; bases unmatched to any gene: 7. The CDR3 reads CASSVVNGGTSTDTQYF. In nucleotides, the CDR3 is TGTGCCAGCAGCGTAGTTAACGGGGGGACTAGCACAGATACGCAGTATTTT.

The rearrangement joins TRBV30 to TRBJ2-7, with 15 positions matching TRBD2. J gave up 0 bases and V 4 bases, and 7 bases lay outside the gene matches. This CDR3 region has 17 residues. Looked up from germline, CDR1 is GTSNPN and CDR2 is SVGIG (reference sequence). The CDR3: CAWTRTSGRAGSYEQYF. The CDR3 DNA follows: TGTGCCTGGACCCGGACTAGCGGGAGGGCCGGCTCCTACGAGCAGTACTTC.

This clone was seen just once. The chain employs TRBV5-1 and TRBJ1-1; D is possibly TRBD1 (6 bases). Looked up from germline, CDR1 is SGHRS and CDR2 is YFSETQ. V lost 5 bases and J 3 bases, leaving 11 bases between the germline ends. CDR3 length equals 13 residues. For the CDR3, the DNA is TGCGCCAGCAGTGTACAGGGCCACACTGAAGCTTTCTTT. Protein product: CASSVQGHTEAFF.

This clone was counted a few times. The chain couples TRBV10-1 to TRBJ2-3, with 8 bases matching TRBD1. The length of the CDR3 is 15 residues. V shed 6 bases and J 3 bases; nucleotides not matched to a gene: 8. Germline CDR1 WNHNN, CDR2 SYGVQD (reference sequence). The CDR3 DNA sequence: TGCGCCAGCAGCCCGGACAGGGTGGGGACAGATACGCAGTATTTT. Amino acid sequence: CASSPDRVGTDTQYF.

The chain joins TRBV1 to TRBJ1-6; no DNA check was done on the table's D call, TRBD1. TRBV1 is a pseudogene. This CDR3 has 14 amino acids. CDR3 nucleotide sequence: TGCACCAGCAGACAGGGTCGCAATAATTCACCCCTCCACTTT. It encodes CTSRQGRNNSPLHF.

This clone was seen only a few times. The chain joins TRBV21-1 to TRBJ2-5; the D call in the table, TRBD2, was not verified against the DNA. TRBV21-1 is a known pseudogene. The CDR3 consists of 14 residues. CDR3 region: CASSKDRLQETQYF. CDR3 DNA: TGTGCCAGCAGCAAGGACCGACTACAAGAGACCCAGTACTTC.

This clone is a singleton in its sample. The chain carries TRBV6-1 and TRBJ2-3; 11 bases agree with TRBD2. The CDR3 has 15 residues. CDR1 MNHNS and CDR2 SASEGT come from the germline V gene. Trimming removed 5 bases from V and 1 base from J; junction bases left unmatched: 2. The CDR3 DNA reads TGTGCCAGCAGTCTTAGCGGGAGGGGCACAGATACGCAGTATTTT. Encoded protein: CASSLSGRGTDTQYF.

CDR3 sequence: CASSQEPAGLDEQYF. The CDR3 coding sequence is TGTGCCAGCAGCCAAGAACCAGCGGGTCTAGACGAGCAGTACTTC. V usage is TRBV3-1 (or the pseudogene TRBV3-2) and J usage is TRBJ2-7, with D possibly matching TRBD2 (6 bases). The CDR3 loop spans 15 amino acids. V was cut by 0 bases and J by 5 bases, with 14 bases left in between. The V gene's germline CDR1 is LGHDT and CDR2 YNNKEL (reference sequence).

Turning to this clone: A junction end diverges from the germline sequence, so it may reflect a read error. The rearrangement links TRBV12-3 or TRBV12-4 to TRBJ1-6; D may be TRBD1 (5 bases). The length of the CDR3 is 12 residues. CDR3 coding DNA: TGTGCCAGCAATTTATGGGGCTCACCCCTCCACTTT. Its translation: CASNLWGSPLHF.